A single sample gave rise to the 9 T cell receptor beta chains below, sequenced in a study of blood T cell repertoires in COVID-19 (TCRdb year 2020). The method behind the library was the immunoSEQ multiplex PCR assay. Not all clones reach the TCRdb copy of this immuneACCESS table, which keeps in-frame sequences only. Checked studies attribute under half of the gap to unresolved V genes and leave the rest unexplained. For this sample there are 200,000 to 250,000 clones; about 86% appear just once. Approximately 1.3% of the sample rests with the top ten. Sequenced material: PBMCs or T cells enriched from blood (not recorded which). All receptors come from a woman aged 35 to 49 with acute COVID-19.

The DNA of the CDR3 is TGTGCCAGCAGCCATAGTGGAACAGCCTACGAGCAGTACTTC. This encodes CASSHSGTAYEQYF. V gene TRBV3-1 (or the pseudogene TRBV3-2) combines with J gene TRBJ2-7; D remains ambiguous. CDR1 LGHDT and CDR2 YNNKEL come from the germline V gene (reference sequence). The CDR3 loop spans 14 amino acids. V gave up 3 bases and J gave up 2 bases, with 11 bases separating them.

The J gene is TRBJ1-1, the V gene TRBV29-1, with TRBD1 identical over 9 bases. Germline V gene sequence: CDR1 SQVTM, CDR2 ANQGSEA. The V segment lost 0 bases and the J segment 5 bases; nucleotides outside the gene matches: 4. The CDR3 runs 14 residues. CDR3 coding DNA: TGCAGCGTTGAAGAAGGGACAGGGAGGACTGAAGCTTTCTTT. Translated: CSVEEGTGRTEAFF.

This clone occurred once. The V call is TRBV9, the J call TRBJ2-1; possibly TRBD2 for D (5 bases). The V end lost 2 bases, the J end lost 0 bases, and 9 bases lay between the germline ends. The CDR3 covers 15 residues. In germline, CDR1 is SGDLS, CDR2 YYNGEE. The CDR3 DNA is TGTGCCAGCAGCGTTTCCGGGGACTCCTACAATGAGCAGTTCTTC. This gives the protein CASSVSGDSYNEQFF.

Here the CDR3 DNA reads TGTGCCAGCAGCCGTAGTACGCGCACCGGGGAGCTGTTTTTT. This encodes CASSRSTRTGELFF. This rearrangement joins TRBV5-4 to TRBJ2-2, with D hard to call. The ends were cut back, 4 bases at V and 4 bases at J, with 11 bases in the middle. Germline lookup yields CDR1 SGHNT and CDR2 YYREEE (reference sequence). The CDR3 length is 14 residues.

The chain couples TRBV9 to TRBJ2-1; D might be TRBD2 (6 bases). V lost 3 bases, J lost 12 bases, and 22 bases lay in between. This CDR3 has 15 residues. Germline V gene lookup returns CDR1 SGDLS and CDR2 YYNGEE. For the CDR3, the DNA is TGTGCCAGCAGCGCACACCTAGGGGACTCTAGCTTGCAGTTCTTC. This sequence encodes CASSAHLGDSSLQFF.

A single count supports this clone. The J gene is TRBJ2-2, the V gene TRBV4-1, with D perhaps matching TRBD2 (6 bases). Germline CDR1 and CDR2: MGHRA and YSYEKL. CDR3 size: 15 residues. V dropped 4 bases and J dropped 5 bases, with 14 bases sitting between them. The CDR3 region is CASSRGLGETGELFF. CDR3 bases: TGCGCCAGCAGCCGGGGACTCGGGGAAACCGGGGAGCTGTTTTTT.

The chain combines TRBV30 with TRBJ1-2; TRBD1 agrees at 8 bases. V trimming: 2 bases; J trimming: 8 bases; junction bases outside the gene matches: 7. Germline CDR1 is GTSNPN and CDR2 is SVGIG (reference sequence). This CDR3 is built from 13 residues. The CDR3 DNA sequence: TGTGCCTGGAGTATCGGACAGGGTGGCGGCTACACCTTC. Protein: CAWSIGQGGGYTF.

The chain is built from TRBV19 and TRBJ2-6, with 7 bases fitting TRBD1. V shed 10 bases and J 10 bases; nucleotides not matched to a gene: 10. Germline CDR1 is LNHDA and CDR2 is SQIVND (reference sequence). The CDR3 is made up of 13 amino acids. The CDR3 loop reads CATKKQGINVLTF. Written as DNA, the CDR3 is TGTGCCACTAAGAAACAGGGGATAAACGTCCTGACTTTC.

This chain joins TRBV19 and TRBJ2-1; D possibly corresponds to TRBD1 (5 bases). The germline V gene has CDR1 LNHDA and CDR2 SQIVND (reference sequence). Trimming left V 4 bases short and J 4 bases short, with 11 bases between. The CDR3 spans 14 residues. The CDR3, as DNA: TGTGCCAGTAGTACAGGGATGAGGTACAATGAGCAGTTCTTC. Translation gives CASSTGMRYNEQFF.